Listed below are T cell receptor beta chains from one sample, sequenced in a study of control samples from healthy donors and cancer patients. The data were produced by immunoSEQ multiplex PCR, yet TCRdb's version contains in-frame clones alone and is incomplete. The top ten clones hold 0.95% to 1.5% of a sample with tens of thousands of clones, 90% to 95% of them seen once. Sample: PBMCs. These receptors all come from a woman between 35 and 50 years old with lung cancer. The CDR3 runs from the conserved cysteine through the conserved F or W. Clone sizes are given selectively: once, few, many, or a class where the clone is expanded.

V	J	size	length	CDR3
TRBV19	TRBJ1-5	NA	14	CASSDRANNQPQHF
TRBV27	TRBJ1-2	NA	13	CASSDGDNYGYTF
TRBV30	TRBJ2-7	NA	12	CAYGEWSYEQYF
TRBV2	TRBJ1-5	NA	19	CASSRPTGGGQYSNQPQHF
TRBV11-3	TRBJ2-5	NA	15	CASSLIDGGPRTQYF
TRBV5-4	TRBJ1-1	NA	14	CASSLYRGETEAFF
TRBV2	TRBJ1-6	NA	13	CASPAANNSPLHF
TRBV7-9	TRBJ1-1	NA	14	CASSLVLGNTEAFF
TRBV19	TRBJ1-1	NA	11	CASKQNTEAFF
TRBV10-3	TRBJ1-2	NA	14	CAAPSWGYPYGYTF
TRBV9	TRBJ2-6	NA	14	CASSVGSGANVLTF
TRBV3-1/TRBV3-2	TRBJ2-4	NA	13	CASSAPGADIQYF
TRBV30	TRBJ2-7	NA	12	CAWQARANEQYF
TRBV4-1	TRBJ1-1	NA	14	CASSQDLGDTEAFF
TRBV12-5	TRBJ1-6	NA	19	CASGLGPTLQGRWESPLHF
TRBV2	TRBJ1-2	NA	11	CASNGGAGYTF
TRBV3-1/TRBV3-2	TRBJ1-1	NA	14	CASSQALGNTEAFF
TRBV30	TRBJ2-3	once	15	CAWSVIVGAGDTQYF
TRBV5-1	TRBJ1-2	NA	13	CASSFGQGYGYTF
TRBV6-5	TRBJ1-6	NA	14	CASSHSYYNSPLHF
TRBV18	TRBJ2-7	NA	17	CASSDGLALSVGYEQYF
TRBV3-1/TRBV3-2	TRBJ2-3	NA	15	CASSQDGSNTDTQYF
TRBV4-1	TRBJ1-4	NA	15	CASSQIQGMDEKLFF
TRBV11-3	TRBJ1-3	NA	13	CASSSLTGNTIYF
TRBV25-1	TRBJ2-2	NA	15	CASSARDRGSGELFF
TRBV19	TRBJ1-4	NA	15	CASSLTGATNEKLFF
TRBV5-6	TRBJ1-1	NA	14	CASSWGDTNTEAFF
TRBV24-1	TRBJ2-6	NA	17	CATSGHGGFPGANVLTF